This T cell receptor (beta chain) was sequenced for a study of beta chain features in type 1 diabetes. Study details: Cells sorted and examined across all samples totaled over 95 million. Study conclusions and caveats: A PCR bias possibly favoring shorter templates would apply equally to patients and controls.

This clone occurred a few times. What it binds is not known. Using CD45RO/CCR7/CD25/CD127/CD95/CD27, CD4+ naive, central memory, regulatory and stem cell-like memory cells were sorted. The CDR3 has 12 amino acids. Trimming removed 2 bases at V and 7 bases at J, with 5 bases between. Germline V gene data show CDR1 as SGHAT and CDR2 as FQNNGV. Every isolated RNA sample was fully reverse transcribed, so sequencing captured expressed TCRB transcripts. Only in-frame clones appear in the TCRdb table, and some are missing; sequencing was by immunoSEQ multiplex PCR. The sample carries 120,000 to 150,000 clones, under 11% recorded once.

The chain joins TRBV11-2 to TRBJ2-2; D call uncertain. Sequenced input: naive CD4+ T cells from blood. The sequence was obtained from a man younger than 35 in good health. CDR3 region: CASSLNRGELFF. The CDR3 DNA reads TGTGCCAGCAGCTTAAATCGCGGGGAGCTGTTTTTT. The full variable domain, its missing parts supplied by reference TRBV11-2 and TRBJ2-2, is EAGVAQSPRYKIIEKRQSVAFWCNPISGHATLYWYQQILGQGPKLLIQFQNNGVVDDSQLPKDRFSAERLKGVDSTLKIQPAKLEDSAVYLCASSLNRGELFFGEGSRLTVL.